This TCR beta chain was identified in a study of CD8 T cells in ankylosing spondylitis (TCRdb year 2017). In the study overall: To find TCR variants linked to disease, the study profiled T cell receptor beta repertoires in ankylosing spondylitis patients and healthy donors. The full study cohort was made up of about 24 ankylosing spondylitis patients and fewer than 120 healthy donors. Peripheral blood samples were taken, and synovial fluid was additionally collected from ankylosing spondylitis patients. Here is what the overall study found, with its caveats: A TCR beta motif of about 8 highly homologous amino acid variants appeared characteristic of blood from ankylosing spondylitis patients. According to the report, matched synovial fluid samples from ankylosing spondylitis patients were significantly enriched for the disease-linked clones. In peripheral blood, the disease-linked clones were found at relatively low frequencies and had a CD8+ phenotype. Some motif variants were previously reported in synovial fluid and blood of reactive arthritis patients, suggesting common disease-initiation mechanisms.

TCRdb shows the sequencer as Illumina HiSeq 2500. Quantitative 5'-RACE with molecular barcodes was used to prepare TCR beta libraries. The paper's processing steps were these. A new computational method based on a probabilistic model of VDJ rearrangement was used to identify disease-linked TCR variants. Using fastp at Q25 and MiXCR, TCRdb reprocessed the public reads and kept productive beta chains. Rows are combined by CDR3 protein, so each entry shows the most common genes and DNA. The V and J calls, along with clone size, are taken from TCRdb and not from the paper's own processing. A total of some 140,000 distinct CDR3 sequences appear in this sample, 7% to 10% of them only once. About 7.1% of the sample lies in the top ten. This clonotype was detected many times. The antigen this receptor binds is unknown. Base qualities were left out, and no much larger clone turns up one base away. Synovial fluid samples were paired with blood samples taken from the same ankylosing spondylitis patients.

The CDR3 starts with the cysteine, ends with the phenylalanine, and has 16 residues. The CDR3 DNA has 48 bases and is translated from base 1. Based on the germline V gene, the CDR1 and CDR2 sequences are KGHDR and SFDVKD. Trimmed from V: 3 bases; trimmed from J: 2 bases; junction bases lacking a gene match: 2. The clonotype originates from a male donor with ankylosing spondylitis. Here the chain combines TRBV24-1 and TRBJ2-3; TRBD2 lines up with 12 middle nucleotides. The sequenced sample was synovial fluid, either unsorted or a sorted T cell fraction (not recorded which). For the CDR3, the sequence is CATSDLAGGITDTQYF. In nucleotides, the sequence is TGTGCCACCAGTGATCTAGCGGGGGGGATCACAGATACGCAGTATTTT.